This entry concerns a single T cell receptor (beta chain). V lost 0 bases and J 0 bases, leaving 4 bases between the germline ends. This CDR3 has 15 residues. Per germline, CDR1 SGHRS and CDR2 YFSETQ. This entry is derived from a study of identical twins. TCRdb re-called the 5' RACE reads through MiXCR, storing one row per CDR3 protein. The sample yields about 300,000 distinct CDR3 sequences, more than 9% seen once. These data were likewise used in another study, on yellow fever vaccine responses in identical twins.

The chain combines TRBV5-1 with TRBJ1-6, with unresolved D. This receptor was taken from a woman aged 18-35 years in good health. The sequencing input was CD8+ T cells sorted from blood. As DNA, the CDR3 is TGCGCCAGCAGCTTGGGGTACTCCTATAATTCACCCCTCCACTTT. Translation gives CASSLGYSYNSPLHF.